This T cell receptor beta chain was retrieved from a study of cytomegalovirus exposure and HLA in healthy donors. As for the study in general: From HLA-typed donors, an early data release held approximately 85 million unique TCRs. Whole-study results and caveats: The authors listed 150 to 200 TCR beta chains as cytomegalovirus-associated.

Germline V CDR1 and CDR2: MNHNS, SASEGT. The CDR3 is made up of 14 amino acids. The V end lost 5 bases, the J end lost 4 bases, and 14 bases lay between the germline ends. Remarks on this clone: Antigen specificity is unknown.

60 Vbeta and 13 Jbeta primers were used in PCR. Method: immunoSEQ multiplex PCR; TCRdb's copy keeps in-frame clones and lacks some. This table has around 130,000 clones, less than 80% appearing once. The sequence was obtained from a man between 35 and 55 years old in good health and CMV-seropositive. The chain has TRBV6-1 and TRBJ1-2, with D tentatively TRBD1 (5 bases). Sample: PBMCs. CDR3 region: CASSPPGPGYGYTF. As DNA, the CDR3 is TGTGCCAGCAGTCCCCCAGGGCCTGGCTATGGCTACACCTTC.